The entry below gives a single TCR beta chain sequence along with its context. As yet, its antigen is unknown. These data come from a study of OX40 agonist ivuxolimab in advanced cancers. In the study overall: Those enrolled were around 87% male, with a mean age of 60 years and ages from about 20 to 80. Participants could have had prior anti-PD-1, anti-PD-L1 or anti-CTLA-4 therapy, and less than 45% had some.

Blood got drawn at baseline, again on cycle 4 day 1, and then on cycle 7 day 1. Overall study findings and caveats: Within 6 weeks, CD4+ and CD8+ blood T cells expanded clonally at 0.1 to 3.0 mg/kg.

The CDR3 covers 12 residues. Trimming stripped 8 bases from V and 1 base from J, with 6 bases between. Looked up from germline, CDR1 is MNHNS and CDR2 is SASEGT. The method was immunoSEQ multiplex PCR; TCRdb's version includes in-frame clones alone and lacks a portion of them. The profile shows more than 15,000 clones, roughly 84% of them singletons. This material consisted of CD4+ or CD8+ T cells sorted from blood, taken in a trial of the OX40 agonist ivuxolimab. The chain has TRBV6-1 and TRBJ1-3; D gene uncertain. The TCR comes from an adult with an advanced solid tumor such as melanoma, head and neck, liver or kidney cancer. CDR3 bases: TGTGCCAGCGCCAATTCTGGAAACACCATATATTTT. It encodes CASANSGNTIYF.